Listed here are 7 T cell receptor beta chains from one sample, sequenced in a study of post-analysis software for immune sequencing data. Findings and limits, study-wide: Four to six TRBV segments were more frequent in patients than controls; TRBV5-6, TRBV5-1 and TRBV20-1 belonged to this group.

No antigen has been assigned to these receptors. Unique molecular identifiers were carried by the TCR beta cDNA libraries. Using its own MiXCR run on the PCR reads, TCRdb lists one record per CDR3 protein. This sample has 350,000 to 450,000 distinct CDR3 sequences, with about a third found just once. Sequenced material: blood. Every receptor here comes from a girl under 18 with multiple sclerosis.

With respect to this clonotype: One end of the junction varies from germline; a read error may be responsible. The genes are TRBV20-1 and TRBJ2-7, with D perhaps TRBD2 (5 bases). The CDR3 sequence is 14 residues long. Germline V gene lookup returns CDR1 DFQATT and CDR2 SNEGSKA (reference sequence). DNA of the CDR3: TGCAGTACTAGAGATTTGCGGGCTCCCTACGAGCAGTACTTC. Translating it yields CSTRDLRAPYEQYF.

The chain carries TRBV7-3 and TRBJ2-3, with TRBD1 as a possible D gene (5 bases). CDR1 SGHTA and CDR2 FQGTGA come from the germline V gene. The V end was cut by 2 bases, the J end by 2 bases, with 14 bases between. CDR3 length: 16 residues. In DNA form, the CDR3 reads TGTGCCAGCAGCTTATCCAGTGGACAAACCACAGATACGCAGTATTTT. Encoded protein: CASSLSSGQTTDTQYF.

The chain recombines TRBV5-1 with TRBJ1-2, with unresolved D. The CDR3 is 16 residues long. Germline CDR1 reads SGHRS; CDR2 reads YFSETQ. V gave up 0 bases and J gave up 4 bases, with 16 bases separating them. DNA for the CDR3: TGCGCCAGCAGCTTGGTCGGCGGGCGTGGGTTCTATGGCTACACCTTC. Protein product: CASSLVGGRGFYGYTF.

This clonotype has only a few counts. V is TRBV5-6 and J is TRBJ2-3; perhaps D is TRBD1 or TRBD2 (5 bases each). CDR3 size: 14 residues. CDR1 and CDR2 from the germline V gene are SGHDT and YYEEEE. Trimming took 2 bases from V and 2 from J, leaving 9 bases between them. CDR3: CASSFQGTTDTQYF. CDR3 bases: TGTGCCAGCAGCTTCCAAGGGACCACAGATACGCAGTATTTT. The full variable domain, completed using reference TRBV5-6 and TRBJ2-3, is DAGVTQSPTHLIKTRGQQVTLRCSPKSGHDTVSWYQQALGQGPQFIFQYYEEEERQRGNFPDRFSGHQFPNYSSELNVNALLLGDSALYLCASSFQGTTDTQYFGPGTRLTVL.

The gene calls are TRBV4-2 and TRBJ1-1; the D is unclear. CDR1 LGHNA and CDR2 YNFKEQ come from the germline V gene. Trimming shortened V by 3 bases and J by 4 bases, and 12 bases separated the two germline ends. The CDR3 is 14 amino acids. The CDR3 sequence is CASSHRHGSTEAFF. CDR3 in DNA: TGTGCCAGCAGCCATCGACATGGAAGCACTGAAGCTTTCTTT.

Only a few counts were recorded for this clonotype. The CDR3 is CASSYPQGGELFF. Written as DNA, the CDR3 is TGTGCCAGCAGTTACCCCCAGGGAGGGGAGCTGTTTTTT. The genes are TRBV6-5 and TRBJ2-2; possible D gene TRBD1, 5 bases. Germline CDR1 is MNHEY and CDR2 is SVGAGI. The germline V and J ends were trimmed by 2 bases and 8 bases, with 9 bases remaining between them. The CDR3 has 13 amino acids.

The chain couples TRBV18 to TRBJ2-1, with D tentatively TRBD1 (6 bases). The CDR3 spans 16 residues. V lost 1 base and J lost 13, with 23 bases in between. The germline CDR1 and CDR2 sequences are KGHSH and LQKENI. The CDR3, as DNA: TGTGCCAGCTCACCACATAGTCCGGGACACCAAGAGACCCAGTTCTTC. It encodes CASSPHSPGHQETQFF.